Below, one TCR beta chain is given with its context. The sample is drawn from a study of CD8 T cells in ankylosing spondylitis. For TCR beta, libraries came from quantitative 5'-RACE with molecular barcodes. MiXCR, applied by TCRdb to the 5' RACE reads, yields one record per CDR3 protein. The sample consists of about 350,000 distinct CDR3 sequences, 20% to 25% of them appearing once. Germline loops: CDR1 DFQATT, CDR2 SNEGSKA (reference sequence). V was pared by 2 bases and J by 3 bases, with 12 bases between. This CDR3 contains 14 residues. The chain uses TRBV20-1 and TRBJ2-3; D might be TRBD1 (6 bases). The receptor was isolated from a male donor with ankylosing spondylitis or in good health (not recorded which). What was sequenced was blood, either unsorted or a sorted T cell fraction (not recorded which). The CDR3, as DNA: TGCAGTGCTAGACCCGAGGGGGAGACAGATACGCAGTATTTT. It specifies CSARPEGETDTQYF.